One sample yielded the 9 T cell receptor beta chains listed below, sequenced in a study of OX40 agonist ivuxolimab in advanced cancers. Repertoires were generated with immunoSEQ multiplex PCR, while TCRdb's copy carries only in-frame clones and drops some. The sample records around 78,000 clones, 81% being singletons. The source material was CD4+ or CD8+ T cells sorted from blood, sampled in a trial of the OX40 agonist ivuxolimab. Receptor source: an adult with an advanced solid tumor such as melanoma, head and neck, liver or kidney cancer.

The rearrangement uses TRBV12-2 and TRBJ1-1; the table's D call, TRBD1, was not checked against the DNA. TRBV12-2 is listed as a pseudogene. This CDR3 is built from 20 residues. Written as DNA, the CDR3 is TGTGCAAGTCGCTTAGGGACCTTAGGGGACAGGGGCCGGGCGGGTACTGAAGCTTTCTTT. This codes for CASRLGTLGDRGRAGTEAFF.

The CDR3, as DNA: TGTGCCAGCAGTGACGGCGGGACCTACGAGCAGTACTTC. Amino acids: CASSDGGTYEQYF. J is TRBJ2-7 and V is TRBV25-1; possible D gene TRBD2, 6 bases. The V gene lost 3 bases and the J gene lost 2 bases, with 8 bases spanning the gap. Germline values: CDR1 MGHDK, CDR2 SYGVNS. This CDR3 comprises 13 residues.

J is TRBJ1-1 and V is TRBV6-5; D is ambiguous. V was trimmed by 2 bases and J by 5 bases, leaving 9 bases between them. The germline V gene encodes CDR1 MNHEY and CDR2 SVGAGI. The CDR3 spans 13 residues. The CDR3 sequence: CASSYNSETEAFF. In DNA, the CDR3 is TGTGCCAGCAGTTACAATTCGGAGACTGAAGCTTTCTTT.

The J gene is TRBJ2-2, the V gene TRBV5-4; D is ambiguous. This CDR3 spans 14 amino acids. Trimming left V 2 bases short and J 0 bases short, with 5 bases between. Germline V lookup: CDR1 SGHNT, CDR2 YYREEE (reference sequence). CDR3 sequence reads: CASSFQANTGELFF. The CDR3 coding sequence is TGTGCCAGCAGCTTCCAGGCGAACACCGGGGAGCTGTTTTTT.

This sequence joins TRBV5-6 and TRBJ2-5; D is possibly TRBD2 (5 bases). This CDR3 has 13 amino acids. Trimming removed 4 bases at V and 2 bases at J, with 9 bases between. Germline loops: CDR1 SGHDT, CDR2 YYEEEE. The CDR3 loop reads CASSRERQETQYF. The CDR3 region has the DNA TGTGCCAGCAGCAGGGAGAGACAAGAGACCCAGTACTTC.

The CDR3 region is CASTHNRELSPLHF. The CDR3 nucleotides are TGTGCCAGCACCCATAACAGGGAACTTTCACCCCTCCACTTT. The chain employs TRBV5-4 and TRBJ1-6; D is possibly TRBD1 (6 bases). This CDR3 comprises 14 residues. Germline V gene lookup returns CDR1 SGHNT and CDR2 YYREEE (reference sequence). The V gene lost 6 bases and the J gene lost 9 bases, with 16 bases spanning the gap.

The rearrangement joins TRBV4-1 to TRBJ1-2; D call uncertain. From germline, CDR1 is MGHRA and CDR2 YSYEKL. Trimming removed 0 bases from V and 4 bases from J, with 6 bases in between. The CDR3 loop spans 13 amino acids. DNA of the CDR3: TGCGCCAGCAGCCAAGATACTAGCTATGGCTACACCTTC. It codes for CASSQDTSYGYTF.

The rearrangement uses TRBV6-5 and TRBJ2-3; possibly TRBD1 or TRBD2 for D (5 bases each). This CDR3 region has 13 residues. Germline CDR1 reads MNHEY; CDR2 reads SVGAGI. Trimming pared 6 bases from V and 2 bases from J, leaving 9 bases between. DNA for the CDR3: TGTGCCAGCAGCCGGGACCTCACAGATACGCAGTATTTT. As protein: CASSRDLTDTQYF.

The rearrangement links TRBV27 to TRBJ1-5, with 8 bases fitting TRBD1. CDR3 length: 14 amino acids. V was pared by 6 bases and J by 9 bases, with 10 bases of the junction left unmatched. Germline V gene sequence: CDR1 MNHEY, CDR2 SMNVEV (reference sequence). CDR3 loop: CASRPDRVVSPQHF. For the CDR3, the DNA is TGTGCCAGCAGACCGGACAGGGTAGTATCGCCCCAGCATTTT.